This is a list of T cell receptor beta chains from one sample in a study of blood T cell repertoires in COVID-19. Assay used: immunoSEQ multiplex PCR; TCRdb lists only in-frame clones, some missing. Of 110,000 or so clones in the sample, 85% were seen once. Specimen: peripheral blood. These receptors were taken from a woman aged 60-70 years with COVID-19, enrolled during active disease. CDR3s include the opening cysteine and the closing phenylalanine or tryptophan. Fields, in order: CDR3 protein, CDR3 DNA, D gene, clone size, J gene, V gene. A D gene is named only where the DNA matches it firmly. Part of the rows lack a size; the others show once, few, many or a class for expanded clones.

CATQIGLAGGTYNEQFF,TGTGCCACCCAAATCGGACTAGCGGGGGGGACCTACAATGAGCAGTTCTTC,TRBD2,-,TRBJ2-1,TRBV27
CASSPSGGRPRHEQFF,TGTGCCAGCAGCCCGAGCGGTGGACGACCCCGTCATGAGCAGTTCTTC,-,-,TRBJ2-1,TRBV5-4
CASSLQGTAGYTF,TGTGCCAGCAGTCTCCAGGGGACGGCTGGCTACACCTTC,-,-,TRBJ1-2,TRBV6-2/TRBV6-3
CASSVGLAGQYEQYF,TGTGCCAGCAGCGTAGGACTAGCGGGGCAATACGAGCAGTACTTC,TRBD2,-,TRBJ2-7,TRBV9
CASSESGGGRATEAFF,TGCGCCAGCAGTGAGTCCGGGGGGGGTCGTGCCACTGAAGCTTTCTTT,-,-,TRBJ1-1,TRBV10-1
CASSAGKQGSNYGYTF,TGTGCCAGCAGCGCAGGCAAACAGGGTTCAAACTATGGCTACACCTTC,-,-,TRBJ1-2,TRBV9
CASSGLGLRGTQYF,TGTGCCAGTAGTGGATTGGGACTACGGGGGACCCAGTACTTC,TRBD2,-,TRBJ2-5,TRBV19
CASSLDTGNTIYF,TGTGCCAGCAGTCTGGACACCGGAAACACCATATATTTT,-,once,TRBJ1-3,TRBV6-4
CASSFDVGGASGGYTF,TGTGCCAGCAGCTTCGACGTGGGGGGGGCGTCAGGTGGCTACACCTTC,-,-,TRBJ1-2,TRBV5-4
CASSAPRDRGSMNTEAFF,TGTGCCAGCAGTGCACCCCGGGACAGGGGGAGCATGAACACTGAAGCTTTCTTT,TRBD1,-,TRBJ1-1,TRBV25-1
CASSQLTGSNTEAFF,TGTGCCAGCAGCCAGCTCACAGGGTCGAACACTGAAGCTTTCTTT,-,-,TRBJ1-1,TRBV11-1
CASSPEGFSGALQETQYF,TGTGCCAGCAGCCCCGAGGGGTTTTCAGGGGCTCTCCAAGAGACCCAGTACTTC,-,-,TRBJ2-5,TRBV4-2
CASTIAGVVFNTGELFF,TGCGCCAGCACCATAGCGGGGGTAGTTTTTAACACCGGGGAGCTGTTTTTT,TRBD2,-,TRBJ2-2,TRBV5-1
CASSPSGDDQPQHF,TGTGCCAGCTCACCCTCCGGGGATGATCAGCCCCAGCATTTT,-,-,TRBJ1-5,TRBV18
CASSRTSGGNTGELFF,TGTGCCAGCAGCAGGACTAGCGGGGGGAACACCGGGGAGCTGTTTTTT,TRBD2,-,TRBJ2-2,TRBV7-3
CASSPRGGDGNTIYF,TGTGCCAGCAGCCCCCGAGGGGGGGATGGAAACACCATATATTTT,-,-,TRBJ1-3,TRBV9
CARHTTRDRVVTYEQYF,TGTGCCAGACACACCACCCGGGACAGGGTTGTAACCTACGAGCAGTACTTC,TRBD1,-,TRBJ2-7,TRBV19
CASSRLSTAYQETQYF,TGTGCCAGCAGCCGTTTGTCGACAGCGTACCAAGAGACCCAGTACTTC,-,-,TRBJ2-5,TRBV7-9
CASSLGGAGVETQYF,TGTGCCAGCAGCTTAGGGGGAGCAGGGGTGGAGACCCAGTACTTC,-,-,TRBJ2-5,TRBV7-8
CASSYDRVAEAFF,TGTGCCAGCAGCTATGACAGGGTAGCTGAAGCTTTCTTT,TRBD1,-,TRBJ1-1,TRBV7-9
CASSKGVSTGGLRGYTF,TGTGCCAGCAGCAAAGGAGTATCGACAGGGGGCTTGCGGGGCTACACCTTC,-,-,TRBJ1-2,TRBV21-1
CASSPRSGTGLGYTIYF,TGTGCCAGCAGCCCGAGGTCTGGGACAGGGCTAGGTTACACCATATATTTT,TRBD1,-,TRBJ1-3,TRBV7-8
CASSLTGLKADTQYF,TGCGCCAGCAGCCTGACAGGGCTGAAGGCAGATACGCAGTATTTT,TRBD1,-,TRBJ2-3,TRBV5-1
CASSPPWGQGLSGAYGYTF,TGTGCCAGCAGCCCCCCGTGGGGACAGGGTTTAAGCGGGGCCTATGGCTACACCTTC,TRBD1,-,TRBJ1-2,TRBV7-9
CASSRLSGGDTEAFF,TGTGCCAGCAGTAGGCTCTCGGGGGGAGACACTGAAGCTTTCTTT,-,-,TRBJ1-1,TRBV27
CASSDHDRDLSLNSPLHF,TGTGCCAGCAGTGACCACGACAGGGATCTATCTCTTAATTCACCCCTCCACTTT,TRBD1,-,TRBJ1-6,TRBV6-1
CASTSTGGYTEAFF,TGTGCCAGCACCAGCACAGGGGGGTACACTGAAGCTTTCTTT,TRBD1,-,TRBJ1-1,TRBV2
CASSNSGQGNYGYTF,TGTGCCAGCAGCAACTCGGGACAGGGGAACTATGGCTACACCTTC,TRBD1,-,TRBJ1-2,TRBV7-9
CASSYWSLEQYF,TGTGCCAGCAGTTATTGGTCACTAGAGCAGTACTTC,-,few,TRBJ2-7,TRBV6-5
CASLLAGDTDTQYF,TGTGCCAGCCTCCTAGCGGGGGACACAGATACGCAGTATTTT,TRBD2,-,TRBJ2-3,TRBV2
CASSYSGTYNEQYF,TGCGCCAGCAGCTACTCCGGGACATACAACGAGCAGTACTTC,-,-,TRBJ2-7,TRBV5-1